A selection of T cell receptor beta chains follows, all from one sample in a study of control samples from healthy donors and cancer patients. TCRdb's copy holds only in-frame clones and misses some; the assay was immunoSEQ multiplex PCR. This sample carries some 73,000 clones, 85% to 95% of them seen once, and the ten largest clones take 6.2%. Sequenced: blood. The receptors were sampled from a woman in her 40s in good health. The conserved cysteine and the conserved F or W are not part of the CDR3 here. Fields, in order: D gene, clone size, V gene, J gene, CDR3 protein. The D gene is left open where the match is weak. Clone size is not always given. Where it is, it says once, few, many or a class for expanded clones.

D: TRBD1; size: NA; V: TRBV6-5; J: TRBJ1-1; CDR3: ASSYGTGLWNTEAF
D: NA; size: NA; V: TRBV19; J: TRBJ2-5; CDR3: ASSNTGTLVETQY
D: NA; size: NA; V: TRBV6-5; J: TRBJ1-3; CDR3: ASSNLLGTGNTIY
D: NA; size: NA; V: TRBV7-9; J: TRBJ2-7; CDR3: ASATQTGVEQY
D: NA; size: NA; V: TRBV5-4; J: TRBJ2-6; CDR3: ASSFQGAGANVLT
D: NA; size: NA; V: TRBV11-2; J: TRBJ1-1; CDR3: ASSLTEQYTEAF
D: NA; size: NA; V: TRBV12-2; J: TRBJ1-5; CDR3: ASRLAYRGLYSNQPQH
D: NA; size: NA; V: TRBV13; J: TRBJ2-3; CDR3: ASSERQVTQY
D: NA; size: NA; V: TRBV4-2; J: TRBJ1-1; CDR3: ASSQDIKGIRNTEAF
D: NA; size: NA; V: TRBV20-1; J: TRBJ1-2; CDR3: SASHGGHGYT
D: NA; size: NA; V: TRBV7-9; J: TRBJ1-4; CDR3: ASSLGLPNEKLF
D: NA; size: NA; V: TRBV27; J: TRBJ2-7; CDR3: ASSLSGYYEQY
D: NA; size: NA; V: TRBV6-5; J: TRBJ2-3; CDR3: ASSYLRAGNTDTQY
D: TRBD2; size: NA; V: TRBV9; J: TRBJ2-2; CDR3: ASSVGTSGGAFTGELF
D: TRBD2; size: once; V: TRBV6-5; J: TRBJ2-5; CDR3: ASSSSGRRTQY
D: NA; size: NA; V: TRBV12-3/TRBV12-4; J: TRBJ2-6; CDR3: ASRVEWANVLT
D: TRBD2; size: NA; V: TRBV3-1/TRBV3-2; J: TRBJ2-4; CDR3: ASSQGSGLDSNIQY
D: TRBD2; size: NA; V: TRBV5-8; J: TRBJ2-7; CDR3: ASSRHGLAVKEQY
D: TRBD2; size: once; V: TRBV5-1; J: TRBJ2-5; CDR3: ASSLPKRGRYQETQY
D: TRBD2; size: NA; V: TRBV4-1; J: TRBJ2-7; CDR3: ASSQDETSGSFYEQY
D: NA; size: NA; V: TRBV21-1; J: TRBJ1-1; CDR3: ASSKPGLLNTEAF
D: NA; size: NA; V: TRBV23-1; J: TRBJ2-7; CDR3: ASSQLRHLEKFRYEQY
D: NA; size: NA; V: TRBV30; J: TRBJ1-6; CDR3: AWAAGDNSPLH
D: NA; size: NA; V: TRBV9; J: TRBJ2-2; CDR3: ASSVAGSVHGELF
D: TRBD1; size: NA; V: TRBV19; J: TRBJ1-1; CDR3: ATTQGVFTEAF
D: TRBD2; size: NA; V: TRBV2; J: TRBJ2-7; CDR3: ASSGGLAGVAYEQY
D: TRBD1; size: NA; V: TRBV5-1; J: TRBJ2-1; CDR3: ASAPGQGVNEQF
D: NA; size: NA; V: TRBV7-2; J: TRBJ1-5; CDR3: ASSLAADYSNQPQH
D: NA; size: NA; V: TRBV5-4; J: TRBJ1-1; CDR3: ASSLSGRGTEAF
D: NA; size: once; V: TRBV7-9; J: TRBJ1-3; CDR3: ASSGLLNSGNTIY
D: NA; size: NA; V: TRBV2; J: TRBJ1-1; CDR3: ASSEFRVNTEAF
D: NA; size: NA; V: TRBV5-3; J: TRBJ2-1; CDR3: ARSEVSWHNEQF
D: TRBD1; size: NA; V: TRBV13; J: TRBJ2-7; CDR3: ASSSYGTASSYEQY
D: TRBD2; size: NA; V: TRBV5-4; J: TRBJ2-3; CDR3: ASSLAAAGVVTDTQY
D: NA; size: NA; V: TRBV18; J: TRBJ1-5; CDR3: ASSPEQGRFSNQPQH
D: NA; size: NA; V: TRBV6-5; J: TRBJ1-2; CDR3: ASTEDRTNYGYT
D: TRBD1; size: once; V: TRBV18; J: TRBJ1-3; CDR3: ASSPQPGGSGNTIY
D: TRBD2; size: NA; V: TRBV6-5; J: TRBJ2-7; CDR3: ASSYAGLSTLYEQY
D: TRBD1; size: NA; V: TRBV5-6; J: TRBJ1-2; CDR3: ASSFGTGASWGYT
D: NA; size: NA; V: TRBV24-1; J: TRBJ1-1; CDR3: ATSDDSVLGEAF
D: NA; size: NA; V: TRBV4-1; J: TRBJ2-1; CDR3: ASSQETGPPGDEQF
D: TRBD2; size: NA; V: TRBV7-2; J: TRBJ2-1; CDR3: ASSPGGLAGGDEQF